This passage covers 23 T cell receptor beta chains from one sample sequenced in a study of control samples from healthy donors and cancer patients. TCRdb's copy holds only in-frame clones and misses some; the assay was immunoSEQ multiplex PCR. The sample contains about 84,000 clones, 84% of which appear only once. Sequenced material: PBMCs. These TCRs come from a man between 60 and 70 years old with head and neck cancer.

J is TRBJ1-5 and V is TRBV12-3 or TRBV12-4, with D hard to call. Trimming stripped 7 bases from V and 3 bases from J, with 7 bases between. The CDR3 is made up of 12 amino acids. The CDR3 is CASTQNNQPQHF. DNA of the CDR3: TGTGCCAGCACCCAAAACAATCAGCCCCAGCATTTT.

The rearrangement links TRBV27 to TRBJ1-2; tentatively, D is TRBD1 (6 bases). V lost 5 bases, J lost 4 bases, and 17 bases lay in between. The CDR3 runs to 15 residues. Looked up from germline, CDR1 is MNHEY and CDR2 is SMNVEV (reference sequence). CDR3 nucleotides: TGTGCCAGCAGTGGAACAGGGCAGCTTTCCTATGGCTACACCTTC. As protein: CASSGTGQLSYGYTF.

J is TRBJ2-1 and V is TRBV19; D is ambiguous. Trimming left V 2 bases short and J 10 bases short, with 12 bases between. This CDR3 spans 13 amino acids. Per the germline V gene, CDR1 is LNHDA and CDR2 is SQIVND (reference sequence). Here the CDR3 DNA reads TGTGCCAGTAGTATAACCCCAGGCCACGAGCAGTTCTTC. Protein product: CASSITPGHEQFF.

This clone has only one observation. The chain combines TRBV12-3 or TRBV12-4 with TRBJ2-1; D is uncertain. The V end lost 2 bases, the J end lost 6 bases, and 5 bases lay between the germline ends. This CDR3 spans 12 amino acids. This CDR3 reads CASSLSPNEQFF. As DNA, the CDR3 is TGTGCCAGCAGTTTATCCCCCAATGAGCAGTTCTTC.

The V and J genes are TRBV9 and TRBJ2-2; 14 bases are a match to TRBD2. CDR3 length: 19 residues. V shed 4 bases, J shed 6 bases, and the junction held 14 bases outside the gene matches. Per the germline V gene, CDR1 is SGDLS and CDR2 is YYNGEE. In nucleotides, the CDR3 is TGTGCCAGCAGCCCGAGTCTCGGGACTAGCGGGAGAATCTCCGGGGAGCTGTTTTTT. It is translated as CASSPSLGTSGRISGELFF.

The rearrangement links TRBV19 to TRBJ2-7, with 10 positions matching TRBD1. Trimming took 6 bases from V and 5 from J; bases not matched to a gene: 10. The germline V gene encodes CDR1 LNHDA and CDR2 SQIVND (reference sequence). The CDR3 has 15 residues. CDR3 in DNA: TGTGCCAGTAGCGATCTTGGGACAGGGGTAGACGAGCAGTACTTC. The encoded protein is CASSDLGTGVDEQYF.

The rearrangement uses TRBV3-1 (or the pseudogene TRBV3-2) and TRBJ2-1; maybe TRBD2 (5 bases). Germline values: CDR1 LGHDT, CDR2 YNNKEL (reference sequence). The V end was cut by 4 bases, the J end by 2 bases, with 18 bases between. The CDR3 extends over 17 amino acids. The CDR3 loop is CASSPQLGSEPYNEQFF. As DNA, the CDR3 is TGTGCCAGCAGCCCCCAATTGGGTAGCGAGCCCTACAATGAGCAGTTCTTC.

The chain is built from TRBV5-6 and TRBJ2-7; D unresolved. CDR1 is SGHDT, CDR2 YYEEEE, per germline. V lost 4 bases, J lost 2 bases, and 4 bases lay in between. This CDR3 is built from 11 residues. The CDR3 loop is CASSQAYEQYF. In DNA form, the CDR3 reads TGTGCCAGCAGCCAAGCCTACGAGCAGTACTTC.

The CDR3 DNA follows: TGTGCAAGTCGCGCGGACAGGGGGTTCATCAGCAATCAGCCCCAGCATTTT. Its protein product is CASRADRGFISNQPQHF. V and J are TRBV12-2 and TRBJ1-5; the table's D call TRBD1 went unverified against the DNA. TRBV12-2 is a pseudogene. CDR3 length: 17 residues.

This clone turned up a few times. The chain recombines TRBV18 with TRBJ1-1; TRBD1 might be the D (6 bases). Trimming stripped 2 bases from V and 0 bases from J, with 10 bases between. CDR1 and CDR2 from the germline V gene are KGHSH and LQKENI. There are 15 residues in the CDR3. The CDR3 loop is CASSPLTGVNTEAFF. CDR3 sequence (DNA): TGTGCCAGCTCACCATTGACAGGCGTGAACACTGAAGCTTTCTTT.

The J gene is TRBJ2-6, the V gene TRBV7-9; weak D call: TRBD1 (5 bases). Germline V CDR1 and CDR2: SEHNR, FQNEAQ (reference sequence). The CDR3 consists of 18 residues. Trimming removed 5 bases at V and 4 bases at J, with 21 bases between. The CDR3 sequence is CASSPSIRAGSGANVLTF. The DNA for the CDR3 is TGTGCCAGCAGCCCCAGCATAAGGGCAGGGTCAGGGGCCAACGTCCTGACTTTC.

This chain connects TRBV7-2 to TRBJ2-2, with 7 positions matching TRBD2. The CDR3 totals 16 residues. The V segment lost 5 bases and the J segment 1 base; nucleotides outside the gene matches: 7. Germline V gene sequence: CDR1 SGHTA, CDR2 FQGNSA. CDR3 nucleotides: TGTGCCAGCAGCCAGCTGGCTAGCGGGAACACCGGGGAGCTGTTTTTT. It is translated as CASSQLASGNTGELFF.

The chain recombines TRBV28 with TRBJ1-2, with D unclear. Germline CDR1 MDHEN, CDR2 SYDVKM. V shed 10 bases and J shed 0 bases, with 18 bases lying between them. CDR3 length: 15 residues. Here the CDR3 reads CATLGSDIANYGYTF. The CDR3 coding sequence is TGTGCCACTCTAGGGTCAGACATAGCTAACTATGGCTACACCTTC.

The genes are TRBV19 and TRBJ2-7; 8 bases are shared with TRBD1. The germline V gene encodes CDR1 LNHDA and CDR2 SQIVND (reference sequence). V trimming: 5 bases; J trimming: 5 bases; junction bases outside the gene matches: 5. The CDR3 covers 13 residues. CDR3 amino acids: CASSLGTGDEQYF. DNA for the CDR3: TGTGCCAGTAGTCTCGGGACAGGTGACGAGCAGTACTTC.

Concerning this clone: Relative to the germline gene, one junction end is altered; a read error may explain this. Here the CDR3 reads CASSTGTGGREQYF. The CDR3, as DNA: TGTGCTAGCAGCACAGGGACAGGCGGTCGGGAGCAGTACTTC. The chain links TRBV7-7 to TRBJ2-7; TRBD1 aligns across 8 bases. The CDR3 has 14 residues. Germline lookup yields CDR1 SSHAT and CDR2 FNYEAQ (reference sequence). Supplemented by reference TRBV7-7 and TRBJ2-7, the full variable domain reads GAGVSQSPRYKVTKRGQDVTLRCDPISSHATLYWYQQALGQGPEFLTYFNYEAQPDKSGLPSDRFSAERPEGSISTLTIQRTEQRDSAMYRCASSTGTGGREQYFGPGTRLTVT.

This clone is a singleton in its sample. V usage is TRBV5-1 and J usage is TRBJ2-7; perhaps D is TRBD1 or TRBD2 (7 bases each). V dropped 6 bases and J dropped 5 bases, with 15 bases sitting between them. CDR1 is SGHRS and CDR2 is YFSETQ in the germline V gene. The CDR3 is 13 residues long. Here the CDR3 reads CASNDRAGDEQYF. The CDR3 DNA reads TGCGCCAGCAACGACAGGGCGGGGGACGAGCAGTACTTC.

Concerning this clone: At one end the junction does not follow the germline gene, possibly because of a read error. The same CDR3 is also encoded by other DNA sequences in this sample. The gene calls are TRBV19 and TRBJ1-5; D remains ambiguous. CDR3 length: 16 amino acids. Germline lookup yields CDR1 LNHDA and CDR2 SQIVND (reference sequence). CDR3 in amino acids: CASSPRRAGIDQPQHF. In nucleotides, the CDR3 is TGTGCCAGTAGTCCAAGACGGGCCGGAATCGATCAGCCTCAGCATTTT.

The chain joins TRBV7-8 to TRBJ2-5, with 8 nucleotides matching TRBD2. Germline V lookup: CDR1 SGHVS, CDR2 FQNEAQ. CDR3 length equals 18 residues. Trimming removed 4 bases from V and 5 bases from J; junction bases left unmatched: 18. The CDR3 bases are TGTGCCAGCAGCTCCAGCCGGGGGGGAGGGCCGGTTAGGGAGACCCAGTACTTC. Protein product: CASSSSRGGGPVRETQYF.

This clone occurred a few times. The chain joins TRBV2 to TRBJ2-7; D not certain. This CDR3 spans 13 amino acids. Germline-derived CDR1 and CDR2 are SNHLY and FYNNEI. The germline V and J ends were trimmed by 6 bases and 2 bases, with 11 bases remaining between them. CDR3 bases: TGTGCCAGCAGGGTTCCTTTTACCTACGAGCAGTACTTC. This translates into CASRVPFTYEQYF.

V is TRBV10-3 and J is TRBJ2-2; 9 bases line up with TRBD1. The CDR3 loop spans 13 amino acids. Looked up from germline, CDR1 is ENHRY and CDR2 is SYGVKD. The ends lost 6 bases at V and 4 bases at J; junction bases unmatched: 0. CDR3 residues: CAIRQGATGELFF. For the CDR3, the DNA is TGTGCCATCAGACAGGGGGCCACCGGGGAGCTGTTTTTT.

V is TRBV5-6 and J is TRBJ1-1; tentatively, D is TRBD1 (6 bases). CDR1 and CDR2 from the germline V gene are SGHDT and YYEEEE. The V end was cut by 1 base, the J end by 3 bases, with 13 bases between. This CDR3 spans 15 amino acids. CDR3 nucleotide sequence: TGTGCCAGCAGCTTGTTGAACAGGGTGGACACTGAAGCTTTCTTT. As protein: CASSLLNRVDTEAFF.

The chain uses TRBV28 and TRBJ2-7, with D tentatively TRBD1 or TRBD2 (5 bases each). With 6 bases removed from V and 1 base from J, the gap between germline ends came to 16 bases. Germline lookup yields CDR1 MDHEN and CDR2 SYDVKM. The CDR3 has 15 residues. The CDR3 sequence: CASSITGTASYEQYF. CDR3 coding DNA: TGTGCCAGCAGCATCACCGGGACCGCTTCCTACGAGCAGTACTTC.

The chain recombines TRBV7-8 with TRBJ1-5; D call uncertain. V dropped 1 base and J dropped 1 base, with 11 bases sitting between them. In germline, CDR1 is SGHVS, CDR2 FQNEAQ. The CDR3 spans 16 residues. The CDR3 loop reads CASSLGEVASNQPQHF. The CDR3 DNA is TGTGCCAGCAGCTTAGGTGAGGTAGCGAGCAATCAGCCCCAGCATTTT.